Below, 28 T cell receptor beta chains from the same sample are listed, as sequenced in a study of liver allograft versus peripheral blood T cells. Across the whole study: Comparing T cell receptor repertoires in transplanted livers with those in recipients' peripheral blood was part of the design.

TCRdb fed the reads into MiXCR, producing one record per CDR3 protein. Here the sample spans thousands of distinct CDR3 sequences, roughly 18% being singletons. The receptor source for this set is a human patient who had a liver transplant. Among the T cells, some may be from the graft donor.

This clonotype appeared a few times. The chain links TRBV20-1 to TRBJ2-2, with D possibly TRBD1 on 5 matching bases. V was cut by 2 bases and J by 4 bases, with 8 bases left in between. CDR3 length: 13 amino acids. Germline-derived CDR1 and CDR2 are DFQATT and SNEGSKA (reference sequence). The CDR3 protein is CSARNRSTGELFF. The DNA for the CDR3 is TGCAGTGCTAGAAACAGGTCCACCGGGGAGCTGTTTTTT.

This clonotype has a count of ten or more. The chain couples TRBV19 to TRBJ1-5; D remains ambiguous. CDR1 LNHDA and CDR2 SQIVND come from the germline V gene (reference sequence). Trimming left V 3 bases short and J 0 bases short, with 3 bases between. The CDR3 runs 13 residues. As DNA, the CDR3 is TGTGCCAGTAGTATGGATAGCAATCAGCCCCAGCATTTT. Translation gives CASSMDSNQPQHF.

This clonotype ranks as medium-sized. V is TRBV27 and J is TRBJ1-1; no clear D gene. Trimming took off 3 bases at V and 0 bases at J, with 8 bases between the two ends. The germline V gene encodes CDR1 MNHEY and CDR2 SMNVEV (reference sequence). The length of the CDR3 is 14 residues. CDR3 loop: CASSLQAMNTEAFF. The CDR3 region has the DNA TGTGCCAGCAGTTTGCAGGCCATGAACACTGAAGCTTTCTTT.

This clonotype is labeled as medium-sized. J is TRBJ1-1 and V is TRBV13; possibly TRBD1 for D (5 bases). Germline V CDR1 and CDR2: PRHDT, FYEKMQ (reference sequence). This CDR3 has 15 amino acids. Trimming took off 0 bases at V and 2 bases at J, with 10 bases between the two ends. CDR3 in amino acids: CASSLGTETNTEAFF. The CDR3 DNA reads TGTGCCAGCAGCTTAGGGACAGAAACCAACACTGAAGCTTTCTTT.

Regarding this clonotype: Possible read error: a much larger clone is one base away. DNA of the CDR3: TGTGCCAGCTCAGGGGGGACCTACGTGCAGTACTTC. This encodes CASSGGTYVQYF. This rearrangement joins TRBV18 to TRBJ2-7; possibly TRBD2 for D (6 bases). From germline, CDR1 is KGHSH and CDR2 LQKENI. The CDR3 has 12 residues.

V usage is TRBV20-1 and J usage is TRBJ2-7; TRBD1 agrees at 9 bases. The V gene end was trimmed by 3 bases and the J gene end by 3 bases; junction bases not matched to a gene: 6. This CDR3 is built from 14 residues. Germline lookup yields CDR1 DFQATT and CDR2 SNEGSKA (reference sequence). CDR3 loop: CSARGQGYGYEQYF. CDR3 coding DNA: TGCAGTGCTAGGGGACAGGGTTATGGCTACGAGCAGTACTTC.

By share, this clonotype counts as medium-sized. The V and J genes are TRBV13 and TRBJ1-6, with D uncertain. V lost 4 bases and J lost 8, with 12 bases in between. Germline V CDR1 and CDR2: PRHDT, FYEKMQ (reference sequence). This CDR3 has 14 amino acids. The CDR3 sequence: CASSYGLNHSPLHF. As DNA, the CDR3 is TGTGCCAGCAGCTACGGGTTGAATCATTCACCCCTCCACTTT.

In its sample, this clonotype was seen many times. The V call is TRBV27, the J call TRBJ1-2; 7 bases fit TRBD1. This CDR3 has 16 residues. V trimming: 0 bases; J trimming: 1 base; junction bases outside the gene matches: 5. Germline CDR1 reads MNHEY; CDR2 reads SMNVEV (reference sequence). The DNA for the CDR3 is TGTGCCAGCAGTTTATCCGCCGGGACAGTTAACTATGGCTACACCTTC. This codes for CASSLSAGTVNYGYTF.

The chain carries TRBV12-3 or TRBV12-4 and TRBJ1-1; 7 bases align to TRBD1. The J segment lost 0 bases and the V segment lost 4 bases, leaving 2 bases of the junction unmatched. This CDR3 spans 14 amino acids. The CDR3 loop is CASSWDSMNTEAFF. CDR3 DNA sequence: TGTGCCAGCAGTTGGGACAGCATGAACACTGAAGCTTTCTTT.

This clonotype was recorded at least ten times. This chain connects TRBV6-6 to TRBJ1-2; the D is unclear. Germline-derived CDR1 and CDR2 are MNHNY and SVGAGI (reference sequence). This CDR3 region has 13 residues. Deletions cut 0 bases from V and 8 bases from J, with 10 bases between. The CDR3 DNA sequence: TGTGCCAGCAGTTACTCGGCAGCCGTCGGCTACACCTTC. It encodes CASSYSAAVGYTF.

This clonotype is labeled as medium-sized. The J gene is TRBJ2-7, the V gene TRBV6-6; TRBD2 might be the D (6 bases). Trimming pared 11 bases from V and 2 bases from J, leaving 13 bases between. In germline, CDR1 is MNHNY, CDR2 SVGAGI (reference sequence). This CDR3 region has 12 residues. CDR3 in amino acids: CAVRGGPYEQYF. CDR3 in DNA: TGTGCCGTAAGGGGAGGACCCTACGAGCAGTACTTC.

Regarding this clonotype: It may be a read error: a sequence one base away is much more abundant. J is TRBJ2-7 and V is TRBV7-2, with 8 bases lining up with TRBD1. Looked up from germline, CDR1 is SGHTA and CDR2 is FQGNSA. CDR3 length equals 16 residues. This CDR3 is CVSSLGFGQGSYEQYF. The CDR3 nucleotides read TGTGTCAGCAGCTTAGGGTTCGGACAGGGATCCTACGAGCAGTACTTC.

This clonotype was counted a few times. V usage is TRBV7-9 and J usage is TRBJ1-1; D remains ambiguous. In germline, CDR1 is SEHNR, CDR2 FQNEAQ (reference sequence). The CDR3 spans 15 residues. Between the trimmed V and J ends, which lost 5 bases and 0 bases, there was a span of 13 bases. CDR3 sequence (DNA): TGTGCCAGCAGCCCTCCAAGGGCCCTGAACACTGAAGCTTTCTTT. Amino acid sequence: CASSPPRALNTEAFF.

This clonotype qualifies as medium-sized (0.01 to 0.1%). The chain has TRBV29-1 and TRBJ1-2; D is possibly TRBD1 (5 bases). The CDR3 runs 14 residues. Germline lookup yields CDR1 SQVTM and CDR2 ANQGSEA. V lost 3 bases, J lost 5 bases, and 16 bases lay in between. CDR3: CSVDDRGGIYGYTF. The CDR3 bases are TGCAGCGTTGACGACAGAGGAGGGATTTATGGCTACACCTTC.

The chain recombines TRBV20-1 with TRBJ1-6, with TRBD1 as a possible D gene (5 bases). V was pared by 0 bases and J by 0 bases, with 24 bases between. The germline gives CDR1 DFQATT, CDR2 SNEGSKA (reference sequence). The CDR3 spans 21 residues. CDR3 sequence (DNA): TGCAGTGCTAGAGAAAGGCCTCTGACAGCCTACTTGATCTCCTATAATTCACCCCTCCACTTT. Translated: CSARERPLTAYLISYNSPLHF.

The genes are TRBV12-3 or TRBV12-4 and TRBJ1-1, with a possible D match to TRBD1 (5 bases). Trimming removed 6 bases from V and 2 bases from J, with 13 bases in between. This CDR3 spans 14 amino acids. The CDR3 reads CASSPDSFNTEAFF. The CDR3 DNA reads as TGTGCCAGCAGCCCAGACAGTTTCAACACTGAAGCTTTCTTT.

This rearrangement joins TRBV12-3 or TRBV12-4 to TRBJ2-7; 7 bases map to TRBD1. Germline trimming cut 6 bases from V and 3 bases from J; bases unmatched to any gene: 5. The CDR3 is 13 residues long. In DNA, the CDR3 is TGTGCCAGCAGGGAGACAGGGAACTACGAGCAGTACTTC. Its translation is CASRETGNYEQYF.

This clonotype was recorded a few times. The V gene is TRBV27, the J gene TRBJ1-6; no definite D call. V lost 6 bases and J lost 8, with 14 bases in between. There are 14 residues in the CDR3. The germline V gene encodes CDR1 MNHEY and CDR2 SMNVEV (reference sequence). In DNA, the CDR3 is TGTGCCAGCAGCAACATAGGGTTTGATTCACCCCTCCACTTT. Its protein product is CASSNIGFDSPLHF.

This clonotype was counted only a few times. The genes are TRBV12-3 or TRBV12-4 and TRBJ1-2, with TRBD1 matching over 7 bases. The CDR3 extends over 14 amino acids. V was clipped by 6 bases and J by 3 bases; unmatched bases: 7. CDR3 nucleotide sequence: TGTGCCAGCAGGCTTATAGGGGGCGACTATGGCTACACCTTC. This translates into CASRLIGGDYGYTF.

The gene calls are TRBV19 and TRBJ2-7, with 9 bases lining up with TRBD2. J lost 2 bases, V lost 5 bases, and 4 bases had no gene match. The germline CDR1 and CDR2 sequences are LNHDA and SQIVND (reference sequence). CDR3 length equals 14 residues. DNA for the CDR3: TGTGCCAGTAGTTTTAGCGGGGGAACCTACGAGCAGTACTTC. Protein product: CASSFSGGTYEQYF.

The rearrangement links TRBV20-1 to TRBJ1-4; weak D call: TRBD1 (5 bases). CDR3 length: 16 residues. In germline, CDR1 is DFQATT, CDR2 SNEGSKA (reference sequence). V lost 2 bases and J lost 5, with 18 bases in between. CDR3 nucleotide sequence: TGCAGTGCTAGACGCCGCGGGGCCACCCGGAATGAAAAACTGTTTTTT. Translated, it gives CSARRRGATRNEKLFF.

There are many counts of this clonotype. The chain uses TRBV27 and TRBJ2-3, with a tentative D call TRBD1 (5 bases). Germline CDR1 is MNHEY and CDR2 is SMNVEV (reference sequence). CDR3 length equals 16 residues. With 3 bases removed from V and 4 bases from J, the gap between germline ends came to 17 bases. CDR3 bases: TGTGCCAGCAGTTTTCAGGGATATGGTAGGGCAGATACGCAGTATTTT. The encoded protein is CASSFQGYGRADTQYF.

The rearrangement joins TRBV25-1 to TRBJ1-2; no clear D gene. Germline V CDR1 and CDR2: MGHDK, SYGVNS. V was pared by 1 base and J by 7 bases, with 4 bases between. The CDR3 extends over 11 amino acids. CDR3 region: CASSEFSGYTF. DNA of the CDR3: TGTGCCAGCAGTGAATTTAGTGGCTACACCTTC.

This clonotype is classed as medium-sized. The CDR3 DNA sequence: TGTGCCAGCAGATTACAGGGGGCGGCCATGAACACTGAAGCTTTCTTT. Protein: CASRLQGAAMNTEAFF. The gene calls are TRBV6-5 and TRBJ1-1; 9 bases agree with TRBD1. CDR3 length: 16 amino acids. Unmatched junction bases numbered 8, after V lost 6 bases and J lost 0 bases. Germline V CDR1 and CDR2: MNHEY, SVGAGI.

This clonotype was detected many times. This chain connects TRBV15 to TRBJ1-3; 9 positions agree with TRBD1. The junction had 8 bases not matched to a gene; V was cut back by 4 bases and J by 4 bases. The CDR3 consists of 16 residues. Germline assignment: CDR1 LNHNV and CDR2 YYDKDF (reference sequence). As DNA, the CDR3 is TGTGCCACCAGCAAAACAGGACAGGGGTACGGAAACACCATATATTTT. Encoded protein: CATSKTGQGYGNTIYF.

The chain uses TRBV10-3 and TRBJ1-1; 7 positions agree with TRBD1. J lost 5 bases, V lost 10 bases, and 7 bases had no gene match. CDR1 and CDR2 (germline): ENHRY, SYGVKD. This CDR3 is built from 12 residues. The CDR3 region is CATSGGNTEAFF. The CDR3 nucleotides read TGTGCCACTTCAGGGGGTAATACTGAAGCTTTCTTT.

This clonotype qualifies as medium-sized. The genes are TRBV6-1 and TRBJ1-1; D is unresolved. The CDR3 consists of 11 residues. V gave up 6 bases and J gave up 4 bases, with 6 bases separating them. Per the germline V gene, CDR1 is MNHNS and CDR2 is SASEGT. CDR3 loop: CASSPATEAFF. CDR3 in DNA: TGTGCCAGCAGCCCGGCCACTGAAGCTTTCTTT.

Ten or more counts support this clonotype. CDR3 coding DNA: TGTGCCAGCAGCGTCGGAGGAACAGGGGGTTTCACAGATACGCAGTATTTT. This sequence encodes CASSVGGTGGFTDTQYF. This chain links TRBV9 with TRBJ2-3; 8 bases are a match to TRBD1. CDR3 length: 17 amino acids. J was trimmed by 2 bases and V by 2 bases; bases with no gene match: 10. Germline CDR1 is SGDLS and CDR2 is YYNGEE.